The clone carrying this T cell receptor beta chain is categorized as medium-sized. Some clones are missing from TCRdb's copy, which holds only in-frame ones; the method was immunoSEQ multiplex PCR. Of 20,000 to 25,000 clones in the sample, around 72% were seen once. This sample is part of a study of radiotherapy plus CTLA-4 blockade in lung cancer. V lost 7 bases to trimming and J lost 2 bases, with 6 bases between them. This CDR3 contains 12 residues. Germline CDR1 and CDR2: MGHDK and SYGVNS. The J gene is TRBJ1-5, the V gene TRBV25-1; the D is unclear. This specimen consisted of peripheral blood, obtained from a patient treated with radiotherapy plus ipilimumab. This receptor was taken from a human donor with non-small cell lung cancer who had stable disease on radiotherapy plus ipilimumab. The CDR3 loop reads CASKDGNQPQHF. As DNA, the CDR3 is TGTGCCAGCAAGGACGGCAATCAGCCCCAGCATTTT.